Included here is one T cell receptor (beta chain) sequence, with context. The antigen it binds to is not known. No much larger clonotype is one base removed from it; base qualities were not supplied. This sample's time point label indicates: baseline before oral tofacitinib. Peripheral blood and lesional scalp punch biopsies were obtained from patients with alopecia areata. PBMCs were isolated by density centrifugation and stained for CD3, CD4 and CD8, after which CD4+ and CD8+ T cells were sorted on a FACSAria. The data are from a study of CD8+ T cells in alopecia areata (dated by TCRdb to 2016 to 2019). At the level of the whole study: Treated patients were enrolled in an open-label pilot trial of oral tofacitinib, 5 to 10 mg twice daily, for moderate-to-severe alopecia areata. Tofacitinib was given for 6 to 18 months, followed by 6 months of follow-up off drug to assess delayed response and recurrence. To study T cell clonal expansion in alopecia areata, the researchers applied high-throughput TCRbeta sequencing to both the C3H/HeJ mouse model and human patients. Human TCRbeta sequencing covered scalp tissue and sorted CD4+ and CD8+ peripheral blood T cells from patchy and totalis/universalis alopecia areata patients and healthy controls. Tofacitinib-treated patients had biopsies at baseline and at 4 and 24 weeks of treatment, with a later scalp biopsy in several patients. Clonality in the scalp was compared among normal scalp (n=4), patchy alopecia areata scalp (n=8), and alopecia totalis/universalis scalp (n=8). RNA came from the PAXgene miRNA kit for fixed scalp, the miRNeasy kit for PBMCs, and the RNeasy kit for mouse skin. TCRbeta CDR3 regions were amplified by immunoSEQ multiplex PCR using 35 Vbeta forward and 13 Jbeta reverse primers.

General conclusions and limits of the study: Compared with normal scalp, lesional scalp, particularly in alopecia totalis/universalis, had higher clonality and more expanded CD8+ clones, which suggests antigenic drive. Compared with mice, TCR sequences shared between patients were less clear, possibly partly because of HLA diversity across the patient population. Scalp TCR repertoire analysis is complicated because resident alphabeta T cells in normal human skin are also sequenced, whereas mouse skin is dominated by gammadelta T cells.

Sequences SGHTA (CDR1) and FQGTGA (CDR2) are obtained from the germline V gene. There are 15 amino acids in the CDR3, from cysteine to phenylalanine inclusive. Left in the record is the CDR3 DNA by itself, 45 bases read in frame from the first base. V and J lose 0 bases and 0 bases, and a span of 3 bases separates them. The library was built by means of the immunoSEQ multiplex PCR assay. For TCR sequencing, RNA was extracted from every sample and reverse transcribed into cDNA to serve as template. SuperScript III was used for first-strand cDNA synthesis, primed with a 2:1 mix of oligo-dT and random hexamers. A synthetic immune receptor repertoire was used to measure amplification bias, and any remaining bias was corrected computationally. In the source study's methods: Raw reads were preprocessed to remove errors, and CDR3 was defined according to IMGT conventions as the region from the conserved cysteine to phenylalanine. Clonality was calculated as 1 minus Shannon entropy normalized by log2 of the number of productive unique TCRs. CD4 or CD8 identity of scalp clones was inferred by cross-referencing scalp TCRbeta sequences with sorted blood CD4 and CD8 repertoires. Not all clones reach the TCRdb copy of this immuneACCESS table, which keeps in-frame sequences only. Checked studies attribute under half of the gap to unresolved V genes and leave the rest unexplained. The V and J calls and clone size were taken over from that table, and D and trimming were inferred from the DNA. Across this sample there are roughly 250,000 clones, with under 80% seen only once. The ten biggest clones cover around 1.2% of the sample.

Recombination joined TRBV7-3 with TRBJ1-6, with an unclear D gene assignment. Sequencing used CD4+ T cells sorted from blood, obtained at week 0. The receptor was derived from a human donor with alopecia areata. The CDR3 region: CASSLTSSYNSPLHF. In nucleotide form, the sequence is TGTGCCAGCAGCTTAACTAGCTCCTATAATTCACCCCTCCACTTT.